This T cell receptor beta chain derives from a study of cytomegalovirus exposure and HLA in healthy donors. For the study at large: The 90 to 150 validation repertoires used a platform that matched the one used for the 600 to 750 first-cohort repertoires, as a later analysis reported. Study findings and constraints: As was reported, the classifier diagnosed cytomegalovirus status with high specificity and sensitivity.

Method: immunoSEQ multiplex PCR; TCRdb's copy keeps in-frame clones and lacks some. The data hold around 170,000 clones, with 85% observed a single time. The donors were in the roughly 110-subject validation cohort; that cohort was separate from the roughly 660-subject first cohort. Germline V gives CDR1 MDHEN, CDR2 SYDVKM. The length of the CDR3 is 15 residues. Trimming took 6 bases from V and 6 from J; bases not matched to a gene: 8. This clone was seen only a few times. Antigen: not known. The sequenced sample was PBMCs. The TCR sequence derives from a man aged 18 to 30 in good health and CMV-seropositive. This chain joins TRBV28 and TRBJ2-1; 10 bases line up with TRBD1. This CDR3 reads CASSPGTGELNEQFF. Here the CDR3 DNA reads TGTGCCAGCAGCCCCGGGACAGGGGAGCTCAATGAGCAGTTCTTC.